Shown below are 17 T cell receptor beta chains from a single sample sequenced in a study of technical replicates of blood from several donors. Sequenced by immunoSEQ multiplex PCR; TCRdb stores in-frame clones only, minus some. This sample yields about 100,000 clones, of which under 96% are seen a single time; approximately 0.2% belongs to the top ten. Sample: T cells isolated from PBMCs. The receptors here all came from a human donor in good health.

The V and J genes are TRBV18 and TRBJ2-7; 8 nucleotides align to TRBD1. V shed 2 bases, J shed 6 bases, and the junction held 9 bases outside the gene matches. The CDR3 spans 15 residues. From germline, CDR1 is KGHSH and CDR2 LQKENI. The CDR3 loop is CASSPGQGAFREQYF. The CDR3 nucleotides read TGTGCCAGCTCACCAGGGCAGGGGGCATTTCGCGAGCAGTACTTC.

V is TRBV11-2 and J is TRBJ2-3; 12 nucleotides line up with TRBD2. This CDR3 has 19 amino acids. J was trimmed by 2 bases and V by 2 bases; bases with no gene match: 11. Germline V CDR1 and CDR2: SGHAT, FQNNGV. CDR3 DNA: TGTGCCAGCAGCTTAAGCATTGGCGGACTAGCGGGGAACACAGATACGCAGTATTTT. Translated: CASSLSIGGLAGNTDTQYF.

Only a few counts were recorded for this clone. The DNA for the CDR3 is TGTGCCAGCGGCTACCCTCGGGGGACTGAAGCTTTCTTT. Residues: CASGYPRGTEAFF. This sequence joins TRBV6-5 and TRBJ1-1, with D possibly matching TRBD1 (5 bases). CDR3 length: 13 residues. Germline loops: CDR1 MNHEY, CDR2 SVGAGI. The V and J ends lost 8 bases and 5 bases respectively, with 15 bases between them.

This chain's CDR3 is CASSLTGGDYGYTF. The CDR3 DNA is TGTGCCAGCAGCTTGACAGGGGGGGACTATGGCTACACCTTC. J is TRBJ1-2 and V is TRBV7-2; 9 bases match TRBD1. The junction had 2 bases not matched to a gene; V was cut back by 3 bases and J by 3 bases. This CDR3 spans 14 amino acids. Looked up from germline, CDR1 is SGHTA and CDR2 is FQGNSA.

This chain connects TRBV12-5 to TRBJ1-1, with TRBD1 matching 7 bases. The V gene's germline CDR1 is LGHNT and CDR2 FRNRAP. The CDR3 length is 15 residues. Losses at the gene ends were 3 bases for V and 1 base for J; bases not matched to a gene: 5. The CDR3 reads CASGFSTGPNTEAFF. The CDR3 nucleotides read TGTGCTAGTGGTTTCTCGACAGGGCCGAACACTGAAGCTTTCTTT.

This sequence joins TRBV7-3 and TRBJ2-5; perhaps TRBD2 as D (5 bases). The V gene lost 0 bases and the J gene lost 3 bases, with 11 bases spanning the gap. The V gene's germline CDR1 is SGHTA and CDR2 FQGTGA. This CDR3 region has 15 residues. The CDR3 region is CASSLTGLAKETQYF. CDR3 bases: TGTGCCAGCAGCTTAACGGGCCTAGCCAAAGAGACCCAGTACTTC.

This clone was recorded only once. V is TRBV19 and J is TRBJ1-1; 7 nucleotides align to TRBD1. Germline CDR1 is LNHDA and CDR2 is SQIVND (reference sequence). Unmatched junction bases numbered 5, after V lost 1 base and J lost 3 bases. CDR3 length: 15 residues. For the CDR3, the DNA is TGTGCCAGTAGTATAGCAAGGGGGCAGGACACTGAAGCTTTCTTT. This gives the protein CASSIARGQDTEAFF. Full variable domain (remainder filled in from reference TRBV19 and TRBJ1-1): DGGITQSPKYLFRKEGQNVTLSCEQNLNHDAMYWYRQDPGQGLRLIYYSQIVNDFQKGDIAEGYSVSREKKESFPLTVTSAQKNPTAFYLCASSIARGQDTEAFFGQGTRLTVV.

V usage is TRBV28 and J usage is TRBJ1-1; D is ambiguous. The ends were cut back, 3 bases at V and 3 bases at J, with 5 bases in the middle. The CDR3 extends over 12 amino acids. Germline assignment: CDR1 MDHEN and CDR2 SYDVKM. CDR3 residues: CASSFTDTEAFF. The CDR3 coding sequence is TGTGCCAGCAGTTTCACTGACACTGAAGCTTTCTTT.

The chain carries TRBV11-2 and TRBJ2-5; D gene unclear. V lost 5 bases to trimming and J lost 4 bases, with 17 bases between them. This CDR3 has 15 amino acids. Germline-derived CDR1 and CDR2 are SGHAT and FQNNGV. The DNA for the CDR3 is TGTGCCAGCAGCCTAGGGTACAGATCACGAGAGACCCAGTACTTC. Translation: CASSLGYRSRETQYF.

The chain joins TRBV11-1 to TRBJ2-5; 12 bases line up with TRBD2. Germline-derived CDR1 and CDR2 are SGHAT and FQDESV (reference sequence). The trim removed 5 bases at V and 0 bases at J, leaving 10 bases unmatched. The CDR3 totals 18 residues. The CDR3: CASSPEALAGGYQETQYF. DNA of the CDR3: TGTGCCAGCAGCCCGGAGGCCCTAGCGGGGGGGTACCAAGAGACCCAGTACTTC.

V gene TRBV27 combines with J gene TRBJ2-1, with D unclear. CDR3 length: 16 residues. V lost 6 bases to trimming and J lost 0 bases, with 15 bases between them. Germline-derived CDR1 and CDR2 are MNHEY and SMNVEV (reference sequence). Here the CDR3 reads CASRYLTTSSYNEQFF. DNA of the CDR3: TGTGCCAGCAGATATCTCACTACCAGCTCCTACAATGAGCAGTTCTTC.

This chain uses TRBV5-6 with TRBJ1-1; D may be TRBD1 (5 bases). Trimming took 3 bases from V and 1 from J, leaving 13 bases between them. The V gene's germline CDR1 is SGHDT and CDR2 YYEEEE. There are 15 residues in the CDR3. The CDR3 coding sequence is TGTGCCAGCAGCTGGAACACAGGCCCGAACACTGAAGCTTTCTTT. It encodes CASSWNTGPNTEAFF. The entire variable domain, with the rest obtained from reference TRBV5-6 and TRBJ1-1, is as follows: DAGVTQSPTHLIKTRGQQVTLRCSPKSGHDTVSWYQQALGQGPQFIFQYYEEEERQRGNFPDRFSGHQFPNYSSELNVNALLLGDSALYLCASSWNTGPNTEAFFGQGTRLTVV.

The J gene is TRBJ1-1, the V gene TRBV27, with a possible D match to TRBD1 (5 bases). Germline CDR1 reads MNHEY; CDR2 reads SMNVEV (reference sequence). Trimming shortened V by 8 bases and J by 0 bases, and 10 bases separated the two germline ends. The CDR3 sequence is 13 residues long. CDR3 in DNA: TGTGCCAGCCAGACAGCCATGAACACTGAAGCTTTCTTT. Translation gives CASQTAMNTEAFF.

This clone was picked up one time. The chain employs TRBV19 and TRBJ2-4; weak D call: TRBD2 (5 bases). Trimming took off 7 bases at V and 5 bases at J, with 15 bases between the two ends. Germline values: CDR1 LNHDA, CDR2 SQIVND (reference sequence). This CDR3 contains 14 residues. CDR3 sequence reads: CASNERTRENIQYF. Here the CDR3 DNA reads TGTGCCAGTAATGAGCGTACGAGGGAAAACATTCAGTACTTC.

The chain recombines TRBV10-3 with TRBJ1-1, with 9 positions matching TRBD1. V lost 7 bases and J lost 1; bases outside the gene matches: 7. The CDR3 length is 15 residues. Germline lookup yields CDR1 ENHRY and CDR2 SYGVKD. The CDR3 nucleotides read TGTGCCATCATGGGGACAGGGCAACAGAACACTGAAGCTTTCTTT. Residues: CAIMGTGQQNTEAFF.

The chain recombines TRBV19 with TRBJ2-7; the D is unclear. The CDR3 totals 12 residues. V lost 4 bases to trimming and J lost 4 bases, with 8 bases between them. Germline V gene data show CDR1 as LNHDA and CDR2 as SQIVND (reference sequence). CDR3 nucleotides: TGTGCCAGTAGTAGCGGCATTTACGAGCAGTACTTC. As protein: CASSSGIYEQYF.

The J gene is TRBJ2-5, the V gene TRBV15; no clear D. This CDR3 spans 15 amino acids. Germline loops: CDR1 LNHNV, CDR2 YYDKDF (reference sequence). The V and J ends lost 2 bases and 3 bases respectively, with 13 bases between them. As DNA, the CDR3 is TGTGCCACCAGCAGAAGTACTGGTATCGAAGAGACCCAGTACTTC. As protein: CATSRSTGIEETQYF.